This T cell receptor (beta chain) was captured in a study of naive and memory T cell subsets. A UMI-containing oligonucleotide was joined by 3' ligation to the TCR cDNA template. V lost 3 bases to trimming and J lost 0 bases, with 5 bases between them. The CDR3 extends over 14 amino acids. The germline CDR1 and CDR2 sequences are MNHEY and SMNVEV (reference sequence). This clonotype was recorded many times. The SP2 primer and nested alpha and beta constant region primers amplified ligated cDNA in four rounds. Reverse transcription of blood and skin TCR RNA was primed at alpha and beta constant regions. A single record per CDR3 protein comes from TCRdb applying MiXCR to the 5' RACE reads. The profile covers roughly 60,000 distinct CDR3 sequences, with under 8.5% appearing a single time and about 9.8% taken by the ten largest.

The sequence was obtained from a male donor in good health. The rearrangement joins TRBV27 to TRBJ2-2, with D uncertain. Here the CDR3 reads CASSFMSNTGELFF. CDR3 nucleotide sequence: TGTGCCAGCAGTTTTATGTCGAACACCGGGGAGCTGTTTTTT.